The present T cell receptor beta chain was sequenced within a study of blood T cell repertoires in COVID-19 (dated by TCRdb to the early 2020s). For the wider study: Samples from collaborators originated in the United States, Italy and Spain and spanned both the acute and convalescent phases of COVID-19. A freely available public database, intended as a resource for researchers studying the immune response to SARS-CoV-2, is where the repertoires were released. Samples were obtained from the ongoing ImmuneRACE study (first 160 participants) and from over 1,000 subjects provided by 6 global collaborators. The material from the prospective study consisted of cDNA or gDNA derived from T cells, B-cell-depleted T cells, or PBMCs. Where available, HLA class I and class II types were obtained from metadata supplied by the sample provider rather than from assay-based typing. Subjects who had been exposed to COVID-19, were actively infected with it, or had recovered from it provided the deeply sampled blood TCRbeta repertoires that made up the dataset. A de-identified subject ID, COVID-19 status, age in years and sex were almost always included in the sample metadata. General conclusions and limits of the study: Clinical and demographic metadata were provided uncurated, with the amount varying by source and participant.

TCRbeta CDR3 regions were amplified from genomic DNA by means of the immunoSEQ Assay, a bias-controlled multiplex PCR. Per the authors' processing: The number of nucleated cells in each sample was estimated by amplification of reference gene primers within the assay. To quantify the absolute abundance of each unique TCRbeta CDR3 rearrangement, sequence reads were collapsed and filtered. For each sample, productive Simpson clonality was calculated as the square root of Simpson's diversity index over productive rearrangements. This immuneACCESS table, as held by TCRdb, lists in-frame sequences with V and J called but not all clones. Of the missing ones, under half trace to an unresolved V gene in checked studies; the others have no known cause. That table is the source of V, J and clone size, and D and trimming were worked out from the DNA. The sample includes some 87,000 clones, with over 70% observed a single time. The ten largest make up roughly 23% of the sample.

Collaborating institutions collected whole blood in K2EDTA tubes following their own protocols. For TCRbeta analysis, collaborators shipped samples as frozen whole blood, isolated PBMCs, or DNA extracted from either of those sample types. Sequences LNHNV (CDR1) and YYDKDF (CDR2) are obtained from the germline V gene (reference sequence). Trimming at the junction amounts to 0 bases on V and 6 bases on J, and the germline ends lie 6 bases apart. The CDR3 goes from the cysteine to the phenylalanine over 13 residues. The only DNA kept is the CDR3, 39 bases in frame from the first base. As to this clone: Which antigen it targets is not known. No base-level quality is on record; no much larger clone is a single base apart.

Sequences were obtained from peripheral blood. The receptor's source is a man at least 80 years old with active or convalescent COVID-19. The rearranged chain carries TRBV15 and TRBJ1-5; the D gene is unclear. The CDR3 here reads CATSRDRGQPQHF. The nucleotides read TGTGCCACCAGCAGAGATAGAGGTCAGCCCCAGCATTTT.